The entry that follows covers one T cell receptor beta chain sequence. Antigen specificity is unknown. This specimen belongs to a study of post-analysis software for immune sequencing data. Study-wide context: Included courses were relapsing-remitting and secondary progressive multiple sclerosis; progressive-relapsing multiple sclerosis was also included. Overall study findings and caveats: By F measure, strong co-clustering occurred among samples prepared in the same batch. TRBV5-6, TRBV5-1 and TRBV20-1 were among about 5 TRBV segments more frequent in patients than controls. Comparison with controls showed significantly lower normalized Chao1 diversity in multiple sclerosis patients.

The CDR3 runs to 13 residues. The germline gives CDR1 WSHSY, CDR2 SAAADI. The V and J ends lost 3 bases and 3 bases respectively, with 8 bases between them. Presence of unique molecular identifiers characterized the TCR beta cDNA libraries. The yield from roughly 1 to 10 million T cells was around 500,000 cDNA molecules in total. TCRdb reprocessed the PCR reads with MiXCR, giving one entry per CDR3 protein. Among roughly 540,000 distinct CDR3 sequences listed, roughly 34% were seen once. The chain links TRBV10-2 to TRBJ2-5; a possible D gene is TRBD2 (5 bases). The source is a girl under 18 with multiple sclerosis. Sequenced input: blood. The DNA of the CDR3 is TGCGCCAGCAGTGACGGGGTAAAAGAGACCCAGTACTTC. This sequence encodes CASSDGVKETQYF.